Each of the 18 T cell receptor beta chains below was sequenced from the same sample in a study of control samples from healthy donors and cancer patients (dated by TCRdb to 2019 to 2021). Receptor libraries were prepared by the immunoSEQ multiplex PCR assay. Here the immuneACCESS table is served through TCRdb, limited to in-frame sequences with V and J called. Missing clones are a known gap in these copies; in checked studies unresolved V genes cover under half, and the rest lacks a known reason. Counted in this sample were some 150,000 clones; approximately 92% of them appeared once. Approximately 3.4% of the sample lies in the top ten. Sequencing was done on a sample of blood. These TCRs come from a man under 40 in good health.

The chain links TRBV4-2 to TRBJ1-4; no clear D. V lost 0 bases and J 8 bases, leaving 16 bases between the germline ends. This CDR3 has 16 amino acids. The germline CDR1 and CDR2 sequences are LGHNA and YNFKEQ. The CDR3 DNA is TGTGCCAGCAGCCAAGATCGGCGGACCCTAGGGGAAAAACTGTTTTTT. It codes for CASSQDRRTLGEKLFF.

The chain uses TRBV7-3 and TRBJ1-2; the D is unclear. The CDR3 has 11 amino acids. Trimming left V 5 bases short and J 6 bases short, with 7 bases between. Germline CDR1 reads SGHTA; CDR2 reads FQGTGA. CDR3: CASSDGDGYTF. CDR3 nucleotide sequence: TGTGCCAGCAGCGACGGTGATGGCTACACCTTC. The full variable domain, completed using reference TRBV7-3 and TRBJ1-2, is GAGVSQTPSNKVTEKGKYVELRCDPISGHTALYWYRQSLGQGPEFLIYFQGTGAADDSGLPNDRFFAVRPEGSVSTLKIQRTERGDSAVYLCASSDGDGYTFGSGTRLTVV.

About this clone: This same CDR3 is encoded by further DNA sequences in the sample. This chain links TRBV6-4 with TRBJ1-1, with D tentatively TRBD1 (5 bases). The V end lost 0 bases, the J end lost 5 bases, and 10 bases lay between the germline ends. CDR1 and CDR2 (germline): MRHNA, SNTAGT. The CDR3 contains 14 residues. CDR3 sequence (DNA): TGTGCCAGCAGTGACTCGTCCAGGGCGACTGAAGCTTTCTTT. It yields the protein CASSDSSRATEAFF.

The chain has TRBV7-8 and TRBJ1-3, with no clear D. The germline V gene has CDR1 SGHVS and CDR2 FQNEAQ. Trimming shortened V by 4 bases and J by 3 bases, and 10 bases separated the two germline ends. The CDR3 has 14 amino acids. The CDR3 bases are TGTGCCAGCAGCTCCAAGACAAGTGGAAACACCATATATTTT. Amino acids: CASSSKTSGNTIYF.

J is TRBJ2-6 and V is TRBV29-1; D could derive from TRBD1 or TRBD2 (5 bases each). The CDR3 is made up of 14 amino acids. Trimming stripped 4 bases from V and 3 bases from J, with 10 bases between. Germline lookup yields CDR1 SQVTM and CDR2 ANQGSEA. CDR3 loop: CSVGEGLGANVLTF. DNA of the CDR3: TGCAGCGTTGGCGAGGGGCTTGGGGCCAACGTCCTGACTTTC.

A word on this clone: Other DNA sequences from this sample encode an identical CDR3 as well. This chain links TRBV11-2 with TRBJ1-1; TRBD1 aligns across 8 bases. Trimming took 5 bases from V and 4 from J; bases not matched to a gene: 3. The CDR3 sequence is 13 residues long. CDR1 is SGHAT, CDR2 FQNNGV, per germline. In DNA form, the CDR3 reads TGTGCCAGCAGCCCCACAGGGGGCACTGAAGCTTTCTTT. Translation: CASSPTGGTEAFF.

The V and J genes are TRBV6-4 and TRBJ2-2, with D possibly being TRBD2 (6 bases). The CDR3 runs 15 residues. V was cut by 3 bases and J by 0 bases, with 8 bases left in between. Germline V gene lookup returns CDR1 MRHNA and CDR2 SNTAGT. DNA of the CDR3: TGTGCCAGCAGTGAACTAGCCACGAACACCGGGGAGCTGTTTTTT. Translation gives CASSELATNTGELFF.

J is TRBJ2-1 and V is TRBV7-7; 9 bases fit TRBD2. V was pared by 6 bases and J by 2 bases, with 14 bases of the junction left unmatched. Germline-derived CDR1 and CDR2 are SSHAT and FNYEAQ (reference sequence). This CDR3 is 18 amino acids long. CDR3 nucleotides: TGTGCCAGCAGGTTACCCTCGCGGGGGGGCAACCCCTACAATGAGCAGTTCTTC. Translating gives CASRLPSRGGNPYNEQFF.

The chain combines TRBV16 with TRBJ1-3; D call uncertain. The germline gives CDR1 KGHSY, CDR2 FQNENV. The ends were cut back, 0 bases at V and 0 bases at J, with 9 bases in the middle. The CDR3 consists of 16 residues. Here the CDR3 reads CASSQSSPSSGNTIYF. CDR3 nucleotide sequence: TGTGCCAGCAGCCAATCCTCACCTAGCTCTGGAAACACCATATATTTT.

This clone was observed a single time. The chain combines TRBV24-1 with TRBJ2-1; the D gene could be TRBD1 or TRBD2 (7 bases each). CDR1 and CDR2 (germline): KGHDR, SFDVKD. The ends were cut back, 4 bases at V and 4 bases at J, with 13 bases in the middle. The CDR3 is 15 residues long. The CDR3 DNA reads TGTGCCACCAGTGACAGGGGGGGAGCTTACAATGAGCAGTTCTTC. Translation gives CATSDRGGAYNEQFF.

Concerning this clone: Other DNA sequences of this sample code for an identical CDR3. The J gene is TRBJ2-7, the V gene TRBV14; no firm D call. V was trimmed by 2 bases and J by 4 bases, leaving 6 bases between them. This CDR3 spans 12 amino acids. Germline V gene data show CDR1 as SGHDN and CDR2 as FVKESK. CDR3 amino acids: CASSQSPYEQYF. CDR3 nucleotides: TGTGCCAGCAGCCAAAGTCCTTACGAGCAGTACTTC.

The chain couples TRBV18 to TRBJ2-3, with 8 bases lining up with TRBD2. Germline V gives CDR1 KGHSH, CDR2 LQKENI. The CDR3 covers 16 residues. Trimming took 3 bases from V and 5 from J; bases not matched to a gene: 10. The CDR3 sequence: CASSPSAGAPLDTQYF. DNA for the CDR3: TGTGCCAGCTCACCGTCAGCGGGAGCCCCCCTAGATACGCAGTATTTT.

This chain connects TRBV6-6 to TRBJ1-1; no reliable D call. Per the germline V gene, CDR1 is MNHNY and CDR2 is SVGAGI (reference sequence). Trimming shortened V by 8 bases and J by 4 bases, and 8 bases separated the two germline ends. This CDR3 spans 11 amino acids. The DNA of the CDR3 is TGTGCCAGCGGATCGGTCACTGAAGCTTTCTTT. Translated: CASGSVTEAFF.

V and J are TRBV6-6 and TRBJ1-4; 7 bases fit TRBD1. V shed 5 bases and J 7 bases; nucleotides not matched to a gene: 7. Germline CDR1 and CDR2: MNHNY and SVGAGI (reference sequence). The length of the CDR3 is 14 residues. The CDR3 DNA reads as TGTGCCAGCAGTCCCCAGGGGGGGGGTGAAAAACTGTTTTTT. Residues: CASSPQGGGEKLFF.

The gene calls are TRBV9 and TRBJ2-7, with 11 nucleotides matching TRBD2. Germline V gene data show CDR1 as SGDLS and CDR2 as YYNGEE. This CDR3 comprises 16 residues. V lost 0 bases, J lost 4 bases, and 6 bases stayed unmatched. CDR3 region: CASSVASGTSGYEQYF. The CDR3 nucleotides read TGTGCCAGCAGCGTAGCTTCCGGGACTAGCGGATACGAGCAGTACTTC.

This chain joins TRBV14 and TRBJ2-1; the D gene is possibly TRBD2 (6 bases). The germline CDR1 and CDR2 sequences are SGHDN and FVKESK. Trimming took off 4 bases at V and 7 bases at J, with 17 bases between the two ends. There are 15 residues in the CDR3. This CDR3 reads CASSPRDSPINEQFF. In DNA form, the CDR3 reads TGTGCCAGCAGCCCACGGGACTCTCCCATAAATGAGCAGTTCTTC.

The chain is built from TRBV7-8 and TRBJ2-1; 11 nucleotides line up with TRBD2. CDR1 and CDR2 (germline): SGHVS, FQNEAQ. The CDR3 is 15 amino acids. V trimming: 7 bases; J trimming: 8 bases; junction bases outside the gene matches: 10. The CDR3 DNA is TGTGCCAGCACCCGAACTAGCGGGGGAATCTATGAGCAGTTCTTC. Protein: CASTRTSGGIYEQFF.

The chain couples TRBV11-2 to TRBJ2-2; no firm D call. Germline loops: CDR1 SGHAT, CDR2 FQNNGV. This CDR3 is 15 amino acids long. Trimming removed 2 bases at V and 1 base at J, with 8 bases between. CDR3 sequence reads: CASSLRAVNTGELFF. In DNA form, the CDR3 reads TGTGCCAGCAGCTTAAGGGCGGTGAACACCGGGGAGCTGTTTTTT. Full variable domain (remainder filled in from reference TRBV11-2 and TRBJ2-2): EAGVAQSPRYKIIEKRQSVAFWCNPISGHATLYWYQQILGQGPKLLIQFQNNGVVDDSQLPKDRFSAERLKGVDSTLKIQPAKLEDSAVYLCASSLRAVNTGELFFGEGSRLTVL.